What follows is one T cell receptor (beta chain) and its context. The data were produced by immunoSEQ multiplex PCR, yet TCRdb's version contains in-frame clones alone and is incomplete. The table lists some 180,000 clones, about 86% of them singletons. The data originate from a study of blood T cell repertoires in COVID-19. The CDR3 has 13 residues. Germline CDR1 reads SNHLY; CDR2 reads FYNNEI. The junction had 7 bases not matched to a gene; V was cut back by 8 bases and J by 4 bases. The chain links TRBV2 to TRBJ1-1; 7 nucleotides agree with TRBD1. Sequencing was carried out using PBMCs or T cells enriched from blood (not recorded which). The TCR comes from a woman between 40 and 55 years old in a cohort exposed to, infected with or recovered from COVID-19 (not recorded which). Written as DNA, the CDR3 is TGTGCCAGCCTATTACAGGGGAGCACTGAAGCTTTCTTT. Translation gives CASLLQGSTEAFF.